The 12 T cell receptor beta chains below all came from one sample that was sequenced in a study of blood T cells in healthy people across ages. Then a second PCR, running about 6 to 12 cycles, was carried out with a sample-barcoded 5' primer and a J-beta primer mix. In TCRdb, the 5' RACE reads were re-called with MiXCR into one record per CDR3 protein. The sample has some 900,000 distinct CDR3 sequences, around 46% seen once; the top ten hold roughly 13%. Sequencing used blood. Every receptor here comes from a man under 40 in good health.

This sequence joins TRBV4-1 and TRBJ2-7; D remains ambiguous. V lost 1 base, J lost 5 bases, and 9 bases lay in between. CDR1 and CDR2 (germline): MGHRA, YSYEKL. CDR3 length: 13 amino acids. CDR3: CASSQVLVHEQYF. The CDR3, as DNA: TGCGCCAGCAGCCAAGTGCTCGTCCACGAGCAGTACTTC.

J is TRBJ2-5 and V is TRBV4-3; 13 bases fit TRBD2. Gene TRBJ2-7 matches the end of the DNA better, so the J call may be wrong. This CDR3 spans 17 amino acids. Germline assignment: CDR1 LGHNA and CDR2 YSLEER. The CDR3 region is CASSHTTSGGIGDEQYF. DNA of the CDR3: TGCGCCAGCAGCCACACGACTAGCGGGGGGATTGGGGACGAGCAGTACTTC.

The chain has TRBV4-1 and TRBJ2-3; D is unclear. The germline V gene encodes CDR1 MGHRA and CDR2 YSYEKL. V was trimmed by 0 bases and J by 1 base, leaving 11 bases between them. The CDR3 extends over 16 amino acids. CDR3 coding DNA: TGCGCCAGCAGCCAAGATTTGAGCCTCGGCACAGATACGCAGTATTTT. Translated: CASSQDLSLGTDTQYF.

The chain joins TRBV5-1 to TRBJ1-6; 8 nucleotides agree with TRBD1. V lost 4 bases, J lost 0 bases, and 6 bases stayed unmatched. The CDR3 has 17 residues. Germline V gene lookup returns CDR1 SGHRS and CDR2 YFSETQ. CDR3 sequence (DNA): TGCGCCAGCAGCAACCGACAGGGGAGCTCCTATAATTCACCCCTCCACTTT. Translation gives CASSNRQGSSYNSPLHF.

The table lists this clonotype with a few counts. The CDR3 DNA follows: TGCAGCGTGGCCTACAGAGATAACTATGGCTACACCTTC. Translated, it gives CSVAYRDNYGYTF. The chain has TRBV29-1 and TRBJ1-2; no definite D call. Germline-derived CDR1 and CDR2 are SQVTM and ANQGSEA. This CDR3 contains 13 residues. V lost 6 bases to trimming and J lost 1 base, with 12 bases between them. Full variable domain (outside the CDR3, taken from reference TRBV29-1 and TRBJ1-2): SAVISQKPSRDICQRGTSLTIQCQVDSQVTMMFWYRQQPGQSLTLIATANQGSEATYESGFVIDKFPISRPNLTFSTLTVSNMSPEDSSIYLCSVAYRDNYGYTFGSGTRLTVV.

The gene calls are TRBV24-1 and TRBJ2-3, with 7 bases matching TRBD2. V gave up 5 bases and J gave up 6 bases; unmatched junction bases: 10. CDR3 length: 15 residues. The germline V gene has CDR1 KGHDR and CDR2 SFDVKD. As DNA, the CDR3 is TGTGCCACCAGTGGGTCTAGCGGCCTATTGGATACGCAGTATTTT. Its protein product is CATSGSSGLLDTQYF.

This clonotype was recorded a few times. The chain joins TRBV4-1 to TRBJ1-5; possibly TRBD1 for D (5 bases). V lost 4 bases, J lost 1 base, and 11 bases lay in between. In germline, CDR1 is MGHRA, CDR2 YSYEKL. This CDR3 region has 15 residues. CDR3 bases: TGCGCCAGCAGCCCCAGGGTGGTAAGCAATCAGCCCCAGCATTTT. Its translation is CASSPRVVSNQPQHF.

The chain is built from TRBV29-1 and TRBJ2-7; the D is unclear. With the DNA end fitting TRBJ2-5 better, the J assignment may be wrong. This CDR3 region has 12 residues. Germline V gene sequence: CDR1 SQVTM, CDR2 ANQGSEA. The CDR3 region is CSVAGDPGTQYF. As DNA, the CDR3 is TGCAGCGTTGCGGGCGACCCGGGGACCCAGTACTTC.

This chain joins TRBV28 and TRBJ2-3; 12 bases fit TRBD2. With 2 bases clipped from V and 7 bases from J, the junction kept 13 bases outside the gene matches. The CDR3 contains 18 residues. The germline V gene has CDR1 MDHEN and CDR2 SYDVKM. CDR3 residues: CASSLTRGTSGGSYTQYF. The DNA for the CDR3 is TGTGCCAGCAGTTTAACCAGAGGCACTAGCGGGGGGAGCTATACGCAGTATTTT.

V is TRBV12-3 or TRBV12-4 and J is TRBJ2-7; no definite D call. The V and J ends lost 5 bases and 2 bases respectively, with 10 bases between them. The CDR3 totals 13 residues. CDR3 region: CASSVIAPYEQYF. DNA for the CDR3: TGTGCCAGCAGTGTAATAGCTCCCTACGAGCAGTACTTC.

The CDR3 spells CASSPPGGGGYEQYF. Here the CDR3 DNA reads TGTGCCAGCAGCCCCCCCGGGGGGGGTGGCTACGAGCAGTACTTC. V is TRBV6-6 and J is TRBJ2-7; 8 nucleotides match TRBD2. The CDR3 runs 15 residues. The V and J ends lost 6 bases and 3 bases, in that order; junction bases with no gene match: 10. From germline, CDR1 is MNHNY and CDR2 SVGAGI (reference sequence).

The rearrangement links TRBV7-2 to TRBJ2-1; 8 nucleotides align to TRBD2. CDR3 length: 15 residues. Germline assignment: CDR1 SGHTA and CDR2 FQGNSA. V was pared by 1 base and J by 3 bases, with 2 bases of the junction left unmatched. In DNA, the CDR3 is TGTGCCAGCAGCTTAGACGCGGGAGGCTACAATGAGCAGTTCTTC. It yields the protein CASSLDAGGYNEQFF.